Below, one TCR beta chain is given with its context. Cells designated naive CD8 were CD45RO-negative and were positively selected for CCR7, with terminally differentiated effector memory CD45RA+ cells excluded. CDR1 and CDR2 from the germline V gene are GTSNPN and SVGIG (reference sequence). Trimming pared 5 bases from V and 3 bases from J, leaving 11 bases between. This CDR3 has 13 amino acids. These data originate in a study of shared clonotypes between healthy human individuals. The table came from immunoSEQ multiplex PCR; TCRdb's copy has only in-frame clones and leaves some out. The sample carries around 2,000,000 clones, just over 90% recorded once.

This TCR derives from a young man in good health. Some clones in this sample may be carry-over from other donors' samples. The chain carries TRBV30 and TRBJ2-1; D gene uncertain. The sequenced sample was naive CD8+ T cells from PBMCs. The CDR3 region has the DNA TGTGCCTGGGGTCTCGCCCTCTACAATGAGCAGTTCTTC. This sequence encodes CAWGLALYNEQFF.